This paragraph covers one TCR beta chain sequence. The CDR3 covers 14 residues. The junction had 8 bases not matched to a gene; V was cut back by 7 bases and J by 6 bases. Germline V gene data show CDR1 as SGHTA and CDR2 as FQGTGA. TCRdb keeps only in-frame clones here, not all; method: immunoSEQ multiplex PCR. The sample contains 75,000 to 80,000 clones, 85% to 90% of which appear only once. The sample is drawn from a study of radiotherapy plus CTLA-4 blockade in lung cancer. The sequencing here drew on peripheral blood, taken from a patient treated with radiotherapy plus ipilimumab. The chain has TRBV7-3 and TRBJ2-1, with TRBD2 identical over 8 bases. This receptor was identified in a human donor with non-small cell lung cancer who had stable disease on radiotherapy plus ipilimumab. CDR3 in DNA: TGTGCCAGCAAAGGGAGCCGGGGGGGCAATGAGCAGTTCTTC. This codes for CASKGSRGGNEQFF.